The 25 T cell receptor beta chains below come from one sample, sequenced in a study of T cell repertoires in cytomegalovirus infection. TCRdb re-called the reads through MiXCR, storing one row per CDR3 protein. The table includes about 890,000 distinct CDR3 sequences, about a third detected once. The antigens for these receptors are not known. The sequenced sample was cultured CD8+ T cells from PBMCs, obtained from culture after CMV antigen stimulation. Every receptor here comes from a human donor in good health (CMV status not recorded). Some clones in this sample may be carry-over from other donors' samples.

The sample holds a few counts of this clonotype. This chain links TRBV9 with TRBJ1-5, with 12 bases fitting TRBD1. The trim removed 0 bases at V and 6 bases at J, leaving 1 base unmatched. Germline CDR1 reads SGDLS; CDR2 reads YYNGEE. This CDR3 has 15 residues. The CDR3 coding sequence is TGTGCCAGCAGCGTAGGGGACAGGGGGCTTCAGCCCCAGCATTTT. The encoded protein is CASSVGDRGLQPQHF.

This chain connects TRBV9 to TRBJ2-1; 9 bases are a match to TRBD1. After removal of 0 bases from V and 5 bases from J, the junction contained 3 bases not matched to a gene. CDR1 and CDR2 (germline): SGDLS, YYNGEE. This CDR3 spans 15 amino acids. The CDR3 sequence is CASSVGGTGNNEQFF. CDR3 nucleotide sequence: TGTGCCAGCAGCGTAGGTGGGACAGGGAACAATGAGCAGTTCTTC.

This clonotype appeared a few times. The chain has TRBV19 and TRBJ2-7; TRBD2 is a possible D gene (6 bases). With 1 base removed from V and 0 bases from J, the gap between germline ends came to 10 bases. Germline CDR1 reads LNHDA; CDR2 reads SQIVND (reference sequence). This CDR3 contains 15 residues. The CDR3 here is CASSIGGGDSYEQYF. The CDR3, as DNA: TGTGCCAGTAGTATAGGAGGAGGGGACTCCTACGAGCAGTACTTC.

At least ten counts were recorded for this clonotype. V is TRBV27 and J is TRBJ1-1; 9 bases match TRBD1. The junction had 3 bases not matched to a gene; V was cut back by 3 bases and J by 4 bases. Per germline, CDR1 MNHEY and CDR2 SMNVEV (reference sequence). The CDR3 runs 14 residues. CDR3 in DNA: TGTGCCAGCAGTTTCGGGACAGGGAGCACTGAAGCTTTCTTT. This encodes CASSFGTGSTEAFF.

This clonotype has a handful of counts. The chain recombines TRBV7-6 with TRBJ1-2; 11 bases are shared with TRBD1. Germline-derived CDR1 and CDR2 are SGHVS and FNYEAQ. V dropped 5 bases and J dropped 8; count of bases not matched to a gene: 4. The CDR3 runs 13 residues. CDR3: CASSLGQGAGYTF. The CDR3 nucleotides read TGTGCCAGCAGCCTCGGACAGGGGGCAGGCTACACCTTC.

This clonotype was picked up a small number of times. The J gene is TRBJ1-5, the V gene TRBV28, with D possibly being TRBD1 (6 bases). Trimming took off 6 bases at V and 0 bases at J, with 12 bases between the two ends. There are 15 residues in the CDR3. Germline assignment: CDR1 MDHEN and CDR2 SYDVKM. The CDR3 here is CASSPGHASNQPQHF. CDR3 DNA sequence: TGTGCCAGCAGCCCGGGACACGCTAGCAATCAGCCCCAGCATTTT.

V and J are TRBV5-1 and TRBJ2-3; TRBD1 might be the D (6 bases). The V and J ends lost 0 bases and 5 bases respectively, with 10 bases between them. This CDR3 comprises 14 residues. Per germline, CDR1 SGHRS and CDR2 YFSETQ. The CDR3 sequence is CASSLETGRDTQYF. As DNA, the CDR3 is TGCGCCAGCAGCTTGGAAACAGGGAGAGATACGCAGTATTTT.

The genes are TRBV4-1 and TRBJ2-3, with D perhaps given as TRBD1 or TRBD2 (7 bases each). V was clipped by 3 bases and J by 3 bases, with 16 bases between them. The CDR3 spans 16 residues. Germline V gene sequence: CDR1 MGHRA, CDR2 YSYEKL. CDR3 sequence reads: CASSHPGTAGTDTQYF. CDR3 DNA sequence: TGCGCCAGCAGCCACCCCGGGACAGCGGGGACAGATACGCAGTATTTT.

This clonotype came up many times. The chain is built from TRBV7-6 and TRBJ2-1; TRBD2 matches at 8 bases. This CDR3 has 15 amino acids. The V segment lost 1 base and the J segment 7 bases; nucleotides outside the gene matches: 6. The germline V gene encodes CDR1 SGHVS and CDR2 FNYEAQ. The CDR3 nucleotides are TGTGCCAGCAGCTTAGGTCGGGGGGGCTTAAATGAGCAGTTCTTC. This encodes CASSLGRGGLNEQFF.

The chain is built from TRBV20-1 and TRBJ2-3, with 10 bases matching TRBD2. Germline assignment: CDR1 DFQATT and CDR2 SNEGSKA (reference sequence). V gave up 1 base and J gave up 2 bases; unmatched junction bases: 6. The CDR3 contains 16 residues. The CDR3 DNA follows: TGCAGTGCTAGAGGCCCTAGCGGGGGAGTCACAGATACGCAGTATTTT. Residues: CSARGPSGGVTDTQYF.

The V and J genes are TRBV6-1 and TRBJ1-2, with D perhaps matching TRBD1 (5 bases). Germline CDR1 MNHNS, CDR2 SASEGT. This CDR3 region has 15 residues. The V end was cut by 5 bases, the J end by 2 bases, with 15 bases between. The chain's CDR3 is CASSCLPGRNYGYTF. The CDR3 DNA follows: TGTGCCAGCAGTTGCCTGCCAGGGCGCAACTATGGCTACACCTTC.

The genes are TRBV15 and TRBJ2-7, with D tentatively TRBD1 (5 bases). The V end was cut by 0 bases, the J end by 4 bases, with 7 bases between. In germline, CDR1 is LNHNV, CDR2 YYDKDF (reference sequence). The CDR3 is 13 amino acids. The CDR3 here is CATSREGLYEQYV. As DNA, the CDR3 is TGTGCCACCAGCAGAGAGGGGCTTTACGAGCAGTACGTC.

This chain uses TRBV6-7 with TRBJ1-5; tentative D call: TRBD1 (6 bases). TRBV6-7 is recorded as an ORF, its role being uncertain. The ends were cut back, 2 bases at V and 0 bases at J, with 11 bases in the middle. This CDR3 has 16 amino acids. The CDR3 nucleotides are TGTGCCAGCAGTTACCGGGACAAGCATAGCAATCAGCCCCAGCATTTT. Translation: CASSYRDKHSNQPQHF.

This rearrangement joins TRBV27 to TRBJ2-3, with D tentatively TRBD1 or TRBD2 (5 bases each). Per germline, CDR1 MNHEY and CDR2 SMNVEV (reference sequence). The V gene lost 3 bases and the J gene lost 3 bases, with 10 bases spanning the gap. This CDR3 is 14 amino acids long. The CDR3 loop is CASSLARETDTQYF. CDR3 in DNA: TGTGCCAGCAGTTTGGCCAGGGAGACAGATACGCAGTATTTT.

This clonotype was recorded a few times. The gene calls are TRBV4-1 and TRBJ2-7; D is undetermined. Deletions cut 0 bases from V and 3 bases from J, with 6 bases between. Germline V gene data show CDR1 as MGHRA and CDR2 as YSYEKL. CDR3 length equals 13 residues. The CDR3 region is CASSQEGNYEQYF. Written as DNA, the CDR3 is TGCGCCAGCAGCCAAGAAGGCAACTACGAGCAGTACTTC.

This clonotype appeared a few times. The J gene is TRBJ2-7, the V gene TRBV4-1; 7 bases agree with TRBD2. This CDR3 has 15 amino acids. V lost 3 bases to trimming and J lost 3 bases; unmatched junction nucleotides: 8. Per the germline V gene, CDR1 is MGHRA and CDR2 is YSYEKL. The CDR3 nucleotides are TGCGCCAGCAGCCAGGCTGTTGGGGGGGTCTACGAGCAGTACTTC. Protein: CASSQAVGGVYEQYF.

The V and J genes are TRBV27 and TRBJ1-5, with TRBD1 identical over 9 bases. Trimming at V came to 3 bases and at J to 6 bases, leaving 6 bases not matched to a gene. Germline lookup yields CDR1 MNHEY and CDR2 SMNVEV (reference sequence). CDR3 length equals 15 residues. The CDR3 nucleotides are TGTGCCAGCAGTTTGGCGGGGACAGGGCGTCAGCCCCAGCATTTT. Protein product: CASSLAGTGRQPQHF.

There are a few counts of this clonotype. This chain connects TRBV2 to TRBJ2-1, with TRBD1 identical over 7 bases. J lost 3 bases, V lost 4 bases, and 6 bases had no gene match. This CDR3 has 15 amino acids. The germline V gene has CDR1 SNHLY and CDR2 FYNNEI. CDR3 in amino acids: CASSGEQGLYNEQFF. CDR3 sequence (DNA): TGTGCCAGCAGTGGGGAACAGGGGCTCTACAATGAGCAGTTCTTC.

Ten or more counts support this clonotype. This CDR3 is CASSYGGVPYNEQFF. The CDR3 DNA sequence: TGTGCCAGCAGTTACGGAGGGGTTCCCTACAATGAGCAGTTCTTC. V usage is TRBV6-2 or TRBV6-3 and J usage is TRBJ2-1; D perhaps matches TRBD2 (6 bases). CDR3 length equals 15 residues. Trimming cost V 2 bases and J 2 bases, with 10 bases left between them. Per the germline V gene, CDR1 is MNHEY and CDR2 is SVGEGT.

V is TRBV28 and J is TRBJ2-1; no reliable D call. Germline V gene lookup returns CDR1 MDHEN and CDR2 SYDVKM. V lost 3 bases and J lost 0, with 9 bases in between. The CDR3 runs to 15 residues. CDR3 sequence: CASSFLLSSYNEQFF. The CDR3 nucleotides read TGTGCCAGCAGTTTCCTACTAAGCTCCTACAATGAGCAGTTCTTC.

CDR3 nucleotide sequence: TGTGCCACCAGTGATTTGTGGGTTGATCAGCCCCAGCATTTT. As protein: CATSDLWVDQPQHF. This sequence joins TRBV24-1 and TRBJ1-5; D not certain. Germline CDR1 and CDR2: KGHDR and SFDVKD. Trimming took off 0 bases at V and 5 bases at J, with 7 bases between the two ends. This CDR3 comprises 14 residues.

This clonotype was observed at least ten times. This chain uses TRBV7-2 with TRBJ2-2; D remains ambiguous. The CDR3 spans 14 residues. Between the trimmed V and J ends, which lost 2 bases and 4 bases, there was a span of 8 bases. Germline V gene data show CDR1 as SGHTA and CDR2 as FQGNSA. CDR3 in amino acids: CASSLSGPTGELFF. CDR3 nucleotide sequence: TGTGCCAGCAGCTTAAGTGGCCCCACCGGGGAGCTGTTTTTT. The full variable domain, in which reference TRBV7-2 and TRBJ2-2 provide the parts outside the CDR3, is GAGVSQSPSNKVTEKGKDVELRCDPISGHTALYWYRQSLGQGLEFLIYFQGNSAPDKSGLPSDRFSAERTGGSVSTLTIQRTQQEDSAVYLCASSLSGPTGELFFGEGSRLTVL.

This clonotype was seen only once. V gene TRBV5-4 combines with J gene TRBJ2-2; possibly TRBD1 or TRBD2 for D (5 bases each). The germline V gene encodes CDR1 SGHNT and CDR2 YYREEE (reference sequence). The CDR3 runs 16 residues. Trimming took off 4 bases at V and 3 bases at J, with 16 bases between the two ends. The CDR3 here is CASSPPLGVHTGELFF. Here the CDR3 DNA reads TGTGCCAGCAGCCCCCCTTTGGGGGTTCACACCGGGGAGCTGTTTTTT.

The chain has TRBV19 and TRBJ1-5; 11 bases line up with TRBD1. CDR3 length equals 18 residues. Looked up from germline, CDR1 is LNHDA and CDR2 is SQIVND (reference sequence). Germline trimming cut 11 bases from V and 2 bases from J; bases unmatched to any gene: 17. CDR3 sequence: CAGTLRDRGGIGNQPQHF. Written as DNA, the CDR3 is TGTGCCGGTACCCTTCGGGACAGGGGGGGTATAGGCAATCAGCCCCAGCATTTT.

There are many counts of this clonotype. CDR3 nucleotide sequence: TGTGCCAGCAGCTACAGGTACACTGAAGCTTTCTTT. Translation gives CASSYRYTEAFF. This rearrangement joins TRBV7-2 to TRBJ1-1, with D maybe TRBD1 (5 bases). In germline, CDR1 is SGHTA, CDR2 FQGNSA. The CDR3 has 12 residues. V dropped 4 bases and J dropped 3 bases, with 6 bases sitting between them.